This T cell receptor (beta chain) derives from a study of CDR3 diversity in severe acne. Trimming cost V 6 bases and J 6 bases, with 15 bases left between them. This CDR3 comprises 14 residues. Per the germline V gene, CDR1 is MDHEN and CDR2 is SYDVKM. In TCRdb, the PCR reads were re-called with MiXCR into one record per CDR3 protein. Seen here are over 90,000 distinct CDR3 sequences, around 56% observed once, and the top ten hold around 12%. The V and J genes are TRBV28 and TRBJ1-5; maybe TRBD1 (5 bases). The sequencing sample was made of blood. The receptor's source is a male donor with acne. The CDR3 bases are TGTGCCAGCAGGGATACAGGAGGCGGTCAGCCCCAGCATTTT. Protein product: CASRDTGGGQPQHF.